Below, 25 T cell receptor beta chains from the same sample are listed, as sequenced in a study of tissue T cells after allogeneic stem cell transplantation. Time point described: mouse harvest day 14 after allogeneic transplant. Tail vein injection delivered 10^7 T-cell-depleted bone marrow cells and 10^6 splenic CD5+ T cells. Sequencing was performed with immunoSEQ multiplex PCR; in TCRdb, only in-frame clones are kept and a portion is missing. The data hold over 2,500 clones, with around 47% observed a single time. Input material: gut tissue. These receptors were obtained from a female BALB/c mouse given C57BL/6 T cells with graft-versus-host disease after an allogeneic hematopoietic cell transplant.

On this clone: Gene labels here are mouse ones. The read ends 1 residue early relative to the CDR3; the germline J gene fills the gap. This chain links TRBV26 with TRBJ2-1; weak D call: TRBD2 (7 bases). Between the trimmed V and J ends, which lost 3 bases and 7 bases, there was a span of 10 bases. The germline CDR1 and CDR2 sequences are KGHPV and FQNQEV (reference sequence). This CDR3 has 13 amino acids. The covered CDR3 bases are TGTGCCAGCAGTCTAGGGGGGCGAGCTGAGCAGTTC. Its translation: CASSLGGRAEQF. In full, the CDR3 reads CASSLGGRAEQFF.

Comments on this clone: The gene names given are mouse names. The read ends 1 residue shy of where the CDR3 ends; the end is completed using the germline J gene. This chain uses TRBV3 with TRBJ1-1, with 7 bases aligning to TRBD1. Germline CDR1 SNHLY, CDR2 FYNGKV (reference sequence). The CDR3 spans 14 residues. The V and J ends lost 7 bases and 0 bases, in that order; junction bases with no gene match: 5. CDR3 DNA, as far as it was read: TGTGCCAGCAAGAGGGGACAGTCAAACACAGAAGTCTTC. It codes for CASKRGQSNTEVF. The entire CDR3 is CASKRGQSNTEVFF.

By its share, this clone is large (0.1 to 1%). Any gene name here is a mouse gene name. The read terminates 1 residue ahead of where the CDR3 ends, so the germline J gene completes it. The chain combines TRBV4 with TRBJ2-3; 11 bases agree with TRBD2. The CDR3 runs 16 residues. After removal of 4 bases from V and 0 bases from J, the junction contained 3 bases not matched to a gene. The germline CDR1 and CDR2 sequences are LGHDT and YNNKQL (reference sequence). The CDR3 loop reads CASSSGLGGSAETLYF. CDR3 DNA (partial): TGTGCCAGCAGCTCCGGACTGGGGGGTAGTGCAGAAACGCTGTAT.

A note on this clone: Gene names denote mouse genes. The observed sequence ends 1 residue before the CDR3 terminus, with the missing tail filled in from the germline J gene. V is TRBV14 and J is TRBJ1-6; no clear D. TRBJ1-6 is labeled an ORF, and its function is uncertain. Germline CDR1 reads SGHDT; CDR2 reads FRDEAV. The CDR3 has 15 residues. The ends were cut back, 2 bases at V and 0 bases at J, with 6 bases in the middle. The sequenced CDR3 bases are TGTGCCAGCAGTTTTGACAATTCCTATAATTCGCCCCTCTAC. Its translation: CASSFDNSYNSPLY. The entire CDR3 protein is CASSFDNSYNSPLYF.

Worth noting for this clone: The gene names here belong to mouse. The read is 1 residue too short to cover the CDR3 end, so that end is filled in from the germline J gene. The chain links TRBV1 to TRBJ2-1, with D possibly TRBD1 on 6 matching bases. The CDR3 covers 13 residues. V was shortened by 1 base and J by 7 bases, with 8 bases between the two germline ends. Germline loops: CDR1 NSQYPW, CDR2 LRSPGD (reference sequence). The CDR3: CTCSAAQGAEQFF. CDR3 bases read: TGCACCTGCAGTGCAGCCCAGGGGGCTGAGCAGTTC.

In regard to this clone: Genes and germline are mouse. The CDR3 goes on 1 residue after the read ends, and that part is filled in from the germline J gene. This sequence joins TRBV12-1 and TRBJ2-3; 11 nucleotides agree with TRBD1. The CDR3 loop spans 14 amino acids. Germline V gene data show CDR1 as SGHSN and CDR2 as HYEKVE. With 0 bases clipped from V and 8 bases from J, the junction kept 3 bases outside the gene matches. The CDR3 bases that were read are TGTGCCAGCTCTCTCGGGGACAGGGGGGCAACGCTGTAT. This encodes CASSLGDRGATLY. In full, the CDR3 is CASSLGDRGATLYF.

Notes on this clone: These gene names are mouse names. With the read ending 1 residue before the CDR3 end, the germline J gene is used to fill in that end. Other DNA sequences in this sample translate to the same CDR3. The chain uses TRBV26 and TRBJ1-1; D might be TRBD1 (6 bases). The germline V and J ends were trimmed by 3 bases and 2 bases, with 7 bases remaining between them. The germline CDR1 and CDR2 sequences are KGHPV and FQNQEV (reference sequence). The CDR3 spans 13 residues. The CDR3 reads CASSLQGNTEVFF. The DNA read from the CDR3 is TGTGCCAGCAGTCTACAGGGTAACACAGAAGTCTTC.

Turning to this clone: Germline and genes here are mouse. The read gets to within 1 residue of the CDR3 end, and the germline J gene fills in the rest. This chain uses TRBV12-1 with TRBJ2-1, with 9 bases identical to TRBD2. The V segment lost 3 bases and the J segment 3 bases; nucleotides outside the gene matches: 5. CDR3 length equals 15 residues. The germline V gene has CDR1 SGHSN and CDR2 HYEKVE. The CDR3: CASSLLGGGYAEQFF. CDR3 bases read: TGTGCCAGCTCTTTACTGGGGGGAGGCTATGCTGAGCAGTTC.

In its sample, this clone was seen a few times. Mouse gene names apply. The part of the CDR3 DNA that was read is TGTGCCAGCTCTCCCCCGGGACATTCCAACGAAAGATTATTT. It specifies CASSPPGHSNERLF. The full-length CDR3 reads as CASSPPGHSNERLFF. This chain joins TRBV12-1 and TRBJ1-4, with D possibly matching TRBD1 (6 bases). Read coverage stops 1 residue before the CDR3 terminus; the germline J gene supplies the remainder. The CDR3 is made up of 15 amino acids. CDR1 and CDR2 from the germline V gene are SGHSN and HYEKVE. V shed 2 bases and J shed 1 base, with 10 bases lying between them.

On this clone: Genes and germline are mouse. The read comes to an end 1 residue before the CDR3 does, leaving the germline J gene to fill in the end. V usage is TRBV31 and J usage is TRBJ1-2, with 8 bases aligning to TRBD1. Per the germline V gene, CDR1 is GKSSPN and CDR2 is SITVG. The CDR3 is 14 residues long. Unmatched junction bases numbered 2, after V lost 0 bases and J lost 2 bases. Incomplete CDR3 DNA: TGTGCCTGGAGTCTAAACAGGGGGAACTCCGACTACACC. It translates to CAWSLNRGNSDYT. The whole CDR3 protein reads CAWSLNRGNSDYTF.

A remark on this clone: The gene names given are mouse names. The CDR3 extends 1 residue past the end of the read, so its final part is completed from the germline J gene. This sequence joins TRBV16 and TRBJ2-4, with D possibly matching TRBD1 (6 bases). Germline CDR1 reads SGHSA; CDR2 reads FRNQAP. V was trimmed by 1 base and J by 1 base, leaving 9 bases between them. The CDR3 contains 15 residues. CDR3 in amino acids: CASSLVRGGQNTLYF. The CDR3 bases that were read are TGTGCAAGCAGCTTAGTCAGGGGTGGTCAAAACACCTTGTAC. Based on the CDR3 plus reference TRBV16 and TRBJ2-4, the full variable domain is NAGVIQTPRHKVTGKGQEATLWCEPISGHSAVFWYRQTIVQGLEFLTYFRNQAPIDDSGMPKERFSAQMPNQSHSTLKIQSTQPQDSAVYLCASSLVRGGQNTLYFGAGTRLSVL.

In this sample, this clone turned up a few times. Any gene name here is a mouse gene name. The CDR3 is cut off 1 residue early in the read; its end comes from the germline J gene. The chain has TRBV13-2 and TRBJ2-1; 11 nucleotides agree with TRBD2. Germline V gives CDR1 NNHNN, CDR2 SYGAGS (reference sequence). The CDR3 runs 14 residues. V was clipped by 5 bases and J by 2 bases; unmatched bases: 0. The sequenced CDR3 bases are TGTGCCAGCGGGGACTGGGGGGACTATGCTGAGCAGTTC. Translation: CASGDWGDYAEQF. The full-length CDR3 reads as CASGDWGDYAEQFF.

A word on this clone: Gene names and germline match the mouse. Partial CDR3 DNA: TGTGCCAGCAGTATCAGGGATTCTGGAAATACGCTCTAT. Protein product: CASSIRDSGNTLY. The entire CDR3 is CASSIRDSGNTLYF. The V call is TRBV19, the J call TRBJ1-3; maybe TRBD1 (5 bases). The read finishes 1 residue shy of the CDR3 end, and the germline J gene is used to complete it. Trimming stripped 2 bases from V and 0 bases from J, with 6 bases between. CDR1 and CDR2 (germline): FNHDT, SITEND (reference sequence). The CDR3 has 14 amino acids.

About this clone: Germline and genes here are mouse. The CDR3 spells CASSFRTGGSQNTLYF. The sequenced part of the CDR3 DNA is TGTGCAAGCAGCTTTAGGACTGGGGGTAGTCAAAACACCTTGTAC. The chain links TRBV16 to TRBJ2-4; 10 bases line up with TRBD2. The CDR3 end lies 1 residue beyond the end of the read and is filled in from the germline J gene. The CDR3 runs 16 residues. J lost 0 bases, V lost 3 bases, and 3 bases had no gene match. CDR1 and CDR2 (germline): SGHSA, FRNQAP.

Comment on this clone: The gene names given are mouse names. This chain's CDR3 is CASSSTGSYEQYF. CDR3 bases read: TGTGCCAGCTCTTCTACTGGGTCCTATGAACAGTAC. The gene calls are TRBV12-1 and TRBJ2-7; D is possibly TRBD2 (6 bases). The CDR3 is cut off 1 residue early in the read; its end comes from the germline J gene. The CDR3 is 13 amino acids. V was shortened by 3 bases and J by 1 base, with 9 bases between the two germline ends. Per the germline V gene, CDR1 is SGHSN and CDR2 is HYEKVE.

In the case of this clone: The listed genes are named as in mouse. The DNA ends 1 residue before the CDR3 does, and the rest of the CDR3 is filled in from the germline J gene. This chain uses TRBV23 with TRBJ2-4; the table assigns TRBD1, which was not confirmed against the DNA. This CDR3 is 14 amino acids long. Per the germline V gene, CDR1 is KGHTA and CDR2 is FQNQQP. The covered CDR3 bases are TGCTCCAGCAGTCAATCCCAGGGGCAAAACACCTTGTAC. Translation: CSSSQSQGQNTLY. The whole CDR3 sequence is CSSSQSQGQNTLYF. Together with reference TRBV23 and TRBJ2-4, the CDR3 gives the full variable domain: DAAVTQKPRYLIKMKGQEAEMKCIPEKGHTAVFWYQQKQSKELKFLIYFQNQQPLDQIDMVKERFSAVCPSSSLCSLGIRTCEAEDSALYLCSSSQSQGQNTLYFGAGTRLSVL.

This clone occurred a few times. Genes here carry mouse names. From the germline J gene comes the end of the CDR3, since the read stops 1 residue before it. This chain connects TRBV13-1 to TRBJ2-4, with D hard to call. Per the germline V gene, CDR1 is NSHNY and CDR2 is SYGAGN. The CDR3 totals 13 residues. Trimming took 5 bases from V and 8 from J, leaving 15 bases between them. The CDR3 DNA, read in part, is TGTGCCAGCAGCCCCGGCGGGGAGCGCACCTTGTAC. Amino acids: CASSPGGERTLY. Given in full, the CDR3 is CASSPGGERTLYF.

To note about this clone: Mouse gene names and germline throughout. The missing CDR3 end, 1 residue past where the read stops, is filled in from the germline J gene. This rearrangement joins TRBV26 to TRBJ2-1; 9 bases align to TRBD1. The germline gives CDR1 KGHPV, CDR2 FQNQEV (reference sequence). This CDR3 has 15 amino acids. V was clipped by 3 bases and J by 3 bases; unmatched bases: 3. The CDR3: CASSLWTGVYAEQFF. CDR3 DNA, as far as it was read: TGTGCCAGCAGTCTCTGGACAGGGGTCTATGCTGAGCAGTTC.

Notes on this clone: These gene names are mouse names. The read halts 1 residue ahead of the CDR3 end, with the missing end drawn from the germline J gene. The rearrangement uses TRBV26 and TRBJ1-1; unclear D gene. V lost 2 bases and J lost 0, with 4 bases in between. CDR1 is KGHPV, CDR2 FQNQEV, per germline (reference sequence). The CDR3 sequence is 13 residues long. The CDR3 region is CASSLTANTEVFF. CDR3 bases read: TGTGCCAGCAGTCTGACAGCAAACACAGAAGTCTTC.

This clone was seen a few times. Genes and germline come from the mouse. The read falls 1 residue short of the CDR3 end, and the missing part is taken from the germline J gene. This rearrangement joins TRBV15 to TRBJ2-7; 8 bases map to TRBD2. Germline V gene data show CDR1 as SGHND and CDR2 as FRSKSL. The junction had 2 bases not matched to a gene; V was cut back by 1 base and J by 3 bases. The CDR3 contains 14 residues. The CDR3 bases that were read are TGTGCCAGCAGTTTAGGGACTGGGTACTATGAACAGTAC. Amino acid sequence: CASSLGTGYYEQY. The whole CDR3 sequence reads CASSLGTGYYEQYF.

In regard to this clone: All gene names here are mouse names. The read falls 1 residue short of the CDR3 end, and the missing part is taken from the germline J gene. V usage is TRBV12-1 and J usage is TRBJ2-7; D is unclear. This CDR3 contains 12 residues. Per germline, CDR1 SGHSN and CDR2 HYEKVE. V dropped 0 bases and J dropped 4 bases, with 6 bases sitting between them. CDR3 DNA (partial): TGTGCCAGCTCTCTCGCCGGGTATGAACAGTAC. As protein: CASSLAGYEQY. Given in full, the CDR3 is CASSLAGYEQYF. Combining the CDR3 with reference TRBV12-1 and TRBJ2-7 gives the whole variable domain DSGVVQSPRHIIKEKGGRSVLTCIPISGHSNVVWYQQTLGKELKFLIQHYEKVERDKGFLPSRFSVQQFDDYHSEMNMSALELEDSAMYFCASSLAGYEQYFGPGTRLTVL.

This clone was counted a few times. These gene names are mouse names. The CDR3 extends 1 residue past the end of the read, so its final part is completed from the germline J gene. The chain recombines TRBV19 with TRBJ2-7; D unresolved. This CDR3 has 13 residues. The V gene's germline CDR1 is FNHDT and CDR2 SITEND (reference sequence). V was cut by 2 bases and J by 7 bases, with 13 bases left in between. CDR3 region: CASSIPDIREQYF. The CDR3 bases that were read are TGTGCCAGCAGTATCCCCGACATACGAGAACAGTAC.

Note on this clone: Mouse names are used for the genes. The missing CDR3 end, 1 residue past where the read stops, is filled in from the germline J gene. The chain uses TRBV17 and TRBJ1-4; TRBD1 aligns across 8 bases. The CDR3 extends over 15 amino acids. Germline V gives CDR1 MNHDT, CDR2 YYDKIL. Trimming took 0 bases from V and 3 from J; bases not matched to a gene: 0. The sequenced CDR3 bases are TGTGCTAGCAGTAGAGACAGGGGGCCCAACGAAAGATTATTT. This translates into CASSRDRGPNERLF. From start to end, the CDR3 is CASSRDRGPNERLFF.

The table lists this clone with a count of one. All gene names here are mouse names. CDR3 bases read: TGCACCTGCAGTGCTGGGGGTAGTCAAAACACCTTGTAC. Translation: CTCSAGGSQNTLY. The whole CDR3 region reads CTCSAGGSQNTLYF. The chain has TRBV1 and TRBJ2-4, with a tentative D call TRBD2 (6 bases). The read comes to an end 1 residue before the CDR3 does, leaving the germline J gene to fill in the end. Trimming took 3 bases from V and 0 from J, leaving 7 bases between them. There are 14 residues in the CDR3. CDR1 and CDR2 (germline): NSQYPW, LRSPGD (reference sequence).

As to this clone: The gene symbols are mouse symbols. The read terminates 1 residue ahead of where the CDR3 ends, so the germline J gene completes it. The chain employs TRBV14 and TRBJ2-4; TRBD2 matches at 7 bases. Germline CDR1 reads SGHDT; CDR2 reads FRDEAV. This CDR3 contains 13 residues. V shed 5 bases, J shed 6 bases, and the junction held 6 bases outside the gene matches. CDR3 sequence reads: CASSRTGRNTLYF. The sequenced part of the CDR3 DNA is TGTGCCAGCAGCAGGACTGGAAGGAACACCTTGTAC.